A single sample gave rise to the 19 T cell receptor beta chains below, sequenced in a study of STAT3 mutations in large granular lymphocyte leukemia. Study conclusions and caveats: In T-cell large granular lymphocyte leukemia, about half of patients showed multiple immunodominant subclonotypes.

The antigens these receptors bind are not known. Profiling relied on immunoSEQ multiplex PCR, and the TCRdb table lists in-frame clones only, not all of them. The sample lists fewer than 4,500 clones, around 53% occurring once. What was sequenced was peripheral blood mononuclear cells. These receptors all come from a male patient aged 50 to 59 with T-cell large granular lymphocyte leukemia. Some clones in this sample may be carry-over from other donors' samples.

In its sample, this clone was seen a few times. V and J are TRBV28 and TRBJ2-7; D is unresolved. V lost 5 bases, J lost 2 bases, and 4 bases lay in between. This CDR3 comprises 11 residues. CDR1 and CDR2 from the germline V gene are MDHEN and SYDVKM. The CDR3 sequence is CASSPAYEQYF. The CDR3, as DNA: TGTGCCAGCAGTCCAGCCTACGAGCAGTACTTC.

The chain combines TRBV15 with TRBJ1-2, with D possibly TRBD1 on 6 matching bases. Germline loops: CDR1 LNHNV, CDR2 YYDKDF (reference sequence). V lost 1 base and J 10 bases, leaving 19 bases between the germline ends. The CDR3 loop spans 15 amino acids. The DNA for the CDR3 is TGTGCCACCAGCAGAGCGAGTATAAGGACAGATTTCTACACCTTC. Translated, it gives CATSRASIRTDFYTF. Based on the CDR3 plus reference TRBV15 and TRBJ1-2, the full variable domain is DAMVIQNPRYQVTQFGKPVTLSCSQTLNHNVMYWYQQKSSQAPKLLFHYYDKDFNNEADTPDNFQSRRPNTSFCFLDIRSPGLGDTAMYLCATSRASIRTDFYTFGSGTRLTVV.

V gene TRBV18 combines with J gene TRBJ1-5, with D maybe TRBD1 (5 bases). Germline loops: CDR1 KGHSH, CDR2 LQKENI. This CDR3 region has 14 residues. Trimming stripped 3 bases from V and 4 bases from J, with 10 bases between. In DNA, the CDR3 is TGTGCCAGCTCACCCGGGACGGCGAATCAGCCCCAGCATTTT. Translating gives CASSPGTANQPQHF.

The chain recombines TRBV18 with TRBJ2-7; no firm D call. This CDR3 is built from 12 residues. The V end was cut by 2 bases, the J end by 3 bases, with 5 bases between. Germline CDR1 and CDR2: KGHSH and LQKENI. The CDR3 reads CASSPNNYEQYF. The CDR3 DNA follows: TGTGCCAGCTCACCAAATAACTACGAGCAGTACTTC. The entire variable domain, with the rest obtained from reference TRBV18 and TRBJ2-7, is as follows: NAGVMQNPRHLVRRRGQEARLRCSPMKGHSHVYWYRQLPEEGLKFMVYLQKENIIDESGMPKERFSAEFPKEGPSILRIQQVVRGDSAAYFCASSPNNYEQYFGPGTRLTVT.

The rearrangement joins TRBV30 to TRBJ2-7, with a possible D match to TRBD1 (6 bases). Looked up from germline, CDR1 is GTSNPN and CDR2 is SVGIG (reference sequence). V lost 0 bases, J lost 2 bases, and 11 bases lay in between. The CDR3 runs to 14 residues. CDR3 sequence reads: CAWSVPRGPYEQYF. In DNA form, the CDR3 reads TGTGCCTGGAGTGTTCCCAGGGGCCCCTACGAGCAGTACTTC.

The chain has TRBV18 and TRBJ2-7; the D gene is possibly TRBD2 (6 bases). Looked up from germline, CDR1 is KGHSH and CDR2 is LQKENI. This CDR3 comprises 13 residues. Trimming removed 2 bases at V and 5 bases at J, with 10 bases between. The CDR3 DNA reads TGTGCCAGCTCACCATCGGGAGTCGACGAGCAGTACTTC. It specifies CASSPSGVDEQYF.

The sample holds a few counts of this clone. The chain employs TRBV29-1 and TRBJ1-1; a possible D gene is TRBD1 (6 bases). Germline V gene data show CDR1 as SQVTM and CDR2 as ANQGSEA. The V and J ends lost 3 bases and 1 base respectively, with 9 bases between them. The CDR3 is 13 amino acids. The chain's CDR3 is CSVDRGSNTEAFF. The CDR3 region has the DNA TGCAGCGTTGACAGGGGCTCGAACACTGAAGCTTTCTTT.

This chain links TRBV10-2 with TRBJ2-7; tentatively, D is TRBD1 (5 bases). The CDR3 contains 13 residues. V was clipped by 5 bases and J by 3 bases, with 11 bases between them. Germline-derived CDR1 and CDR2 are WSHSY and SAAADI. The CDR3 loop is CASSKDTYYEQYF. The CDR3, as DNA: TGCGCCAGCAGTAAGGACACCTACTACGAGCAGTACTTC.

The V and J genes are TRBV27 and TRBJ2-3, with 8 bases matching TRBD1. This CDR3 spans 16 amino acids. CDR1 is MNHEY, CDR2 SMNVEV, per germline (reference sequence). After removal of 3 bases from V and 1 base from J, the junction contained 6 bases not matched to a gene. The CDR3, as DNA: TGTGCCAGCAGTTTTCGGACAGGGAGAGGCACAGATACGCAGTATTTT. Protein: CASSFRTGRGTDTQYF.

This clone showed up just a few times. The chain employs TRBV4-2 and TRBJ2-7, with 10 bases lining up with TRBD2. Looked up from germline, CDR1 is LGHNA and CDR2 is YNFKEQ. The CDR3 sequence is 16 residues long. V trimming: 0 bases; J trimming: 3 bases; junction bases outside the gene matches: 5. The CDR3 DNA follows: TGTGCCAGCAGCCAAGACCGGGCTAGCGGGAGCTACGAGCAGTACTTC. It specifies CASSQDRASGSYEQYF.

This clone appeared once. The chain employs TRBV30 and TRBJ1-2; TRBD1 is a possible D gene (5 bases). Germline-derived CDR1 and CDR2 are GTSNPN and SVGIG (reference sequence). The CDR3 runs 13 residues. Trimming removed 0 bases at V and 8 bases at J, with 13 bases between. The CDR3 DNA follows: TGTGCCTGGAGTGTACCAGGGCGTAAAGGCTACACCTTC. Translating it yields CAWSVPGRKGYTF.

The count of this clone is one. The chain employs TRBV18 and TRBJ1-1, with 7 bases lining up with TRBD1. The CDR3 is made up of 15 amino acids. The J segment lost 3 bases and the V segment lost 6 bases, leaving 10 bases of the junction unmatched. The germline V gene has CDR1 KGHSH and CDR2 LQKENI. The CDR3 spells CASSPGQARDTEAFF. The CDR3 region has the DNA TGTGCCAGCTCGCCCGGACAGGCCCGGGACACTGAAGCTTTCTTT.

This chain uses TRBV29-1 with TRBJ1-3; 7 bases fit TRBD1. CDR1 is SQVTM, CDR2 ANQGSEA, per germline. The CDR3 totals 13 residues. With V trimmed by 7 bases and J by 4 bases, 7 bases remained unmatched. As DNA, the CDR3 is TGCAGCGCCCAGACAGGGTACGGAAACACCATATATTTT. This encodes CSAQTGYGNTIYF.

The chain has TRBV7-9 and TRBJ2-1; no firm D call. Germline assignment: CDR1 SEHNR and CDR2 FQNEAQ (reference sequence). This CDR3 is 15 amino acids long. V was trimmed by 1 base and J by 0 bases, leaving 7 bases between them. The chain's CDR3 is CASSLVWASYNEQFF. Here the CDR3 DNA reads TGTGCCAGCAGCTTAGTTTGGGCCTCCTACAATGAGCAGTTCTTC.

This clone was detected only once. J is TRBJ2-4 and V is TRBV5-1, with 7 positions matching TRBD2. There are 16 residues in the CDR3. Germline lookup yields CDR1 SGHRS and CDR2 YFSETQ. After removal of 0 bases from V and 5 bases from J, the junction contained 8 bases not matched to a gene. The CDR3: CASSLGPWEGENIQYF. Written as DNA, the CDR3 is TGCGCCAGCAGCTTGGGGCCTTGGGAGGGAGAAAACATTCAGTACTTC. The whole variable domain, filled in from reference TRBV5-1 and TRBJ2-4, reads KAGVTQTPRYLIKTRGQQVTLSCSPISGHRSVSWYQQTPGQGLQFLFEYFSETQRNKGNFPGRFSGRQFSNSRSEMNVSTLELGDSALYLCASSLGPWEGENIQYFGAGTRLSVL.

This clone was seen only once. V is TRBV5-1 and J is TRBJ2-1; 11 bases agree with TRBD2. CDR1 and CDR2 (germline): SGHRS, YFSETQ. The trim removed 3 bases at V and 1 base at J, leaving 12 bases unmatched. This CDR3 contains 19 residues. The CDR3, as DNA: TGCGCCAGCAGCTCCCCCGGGACTAGCGGAAGTACGTCCTACAATGAGCAGTTCTTC. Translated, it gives CASSSPGTSGSTSYNEQFF.

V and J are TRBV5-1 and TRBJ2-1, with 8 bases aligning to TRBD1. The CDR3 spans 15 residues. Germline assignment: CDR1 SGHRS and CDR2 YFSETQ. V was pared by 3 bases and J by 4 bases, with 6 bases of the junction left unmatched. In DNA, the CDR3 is TGCGCCAGCAGCTACACAGGGGGTTCGTACAATGAGCAGTTCTTC. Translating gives CASSYTGGSYNEQFF.

Here the CDR3 DNA reads TGTGCCAGCTCACCTCCGGGACAGGGGGTGAGGTACGAGCAGTACTTC. Translation: CASSPPGQGVRYEQYF. This chain connects TRBV18 to TRBJ2-7, with 11 bases aligning to TRBD1. The CDR3 has 16 residues. Germline V gene lookup returns CDR1 KGHSH and CDR2 LQKENI. V gave up 3 bases and J gave up 4 bases; unmatched junction bases: 8.

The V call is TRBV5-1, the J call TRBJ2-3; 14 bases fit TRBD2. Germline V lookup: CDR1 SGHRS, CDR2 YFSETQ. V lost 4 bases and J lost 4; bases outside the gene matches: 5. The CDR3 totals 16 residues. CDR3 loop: CASSTGLAGDADTQYF. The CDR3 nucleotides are TGCGCCAGCAGCACGGGACTAGCGGGAGACGCAGATACGCAGTATTTT.